The source of this TCR beta chain is a study of CD8 T cells in ankylosing spondylitis. Notes on the study in general: Peripheral blood samples showed relatively rare disease-linked clones, and these clones were CD8+. Reactive arthritis synovial fluid and blood were previously reported to contain some motif variants. Seemingly distinctive of ankylosing spondylitis blood was a TCR beta motif formed by eight highly homologous variants.

Molecular-barcoded quantitative 5'-RACE produced these TCR beta libraries. In TCRdb, the 5' RACE reads were re-called with MiXCR into one record per CDR3 protein. The table shows under 300,000 distinct CDR3 sequences, with about 10% occurring only once. This clonotype was found many times. Its specificity is unknown. The CDR3 covers 15 residues. Germline assignment: CDR1 DFQATT and CDR2 SNEGSKA (reference sequence). V gave up 4 bases and J gave up 5 bases, with 20 bases separating them. This clonotype originated in a male donor with ankylosing spondylitis or in good health (not recorded which). The sample comprised blood, either unsorted or a sorted T cell fraction (not recorded which). This chain connects TRBV20-1 to TRBJ1-1; unclear D gene. The CDR3 region has the DNA TGCAGTGCTAACGAGAGGGTTTTAGGTTTTACTGAAGCTTTCTTT. Protein: CSANERVLGFTEAFF.